This TCR beta chain was recovered during a study of T-cell memory formation after mild COVID-19. The overall study: Across donors, TCR clusters were largely donor specific.

Trimming left V 5 bases short and J 7 bases short, with 18 bases between. This CDR3 contains 15 residues. The germline V gene encodes CDR1 SEHNR and CDR2 FQNEAQ (reference sequence). A 5'RACE reaction primed in the constant segment made cDNA libraries of TCR alpha and TCR beta, and these carried sample barcodes and UMIs. A single record per CDR3 protein comes from TCRdb applying MiXCR to the 5' RACE reads. The sample holds 350,000 to 450,000 distinct CDR3 sequences, 20% to 25% seen once. This clonotype was counted a few times. Sequenced input: PBMCs or a T cell subset sorted from them (not recorded which). This TCR was sampled from an adult woman who had mild COVID-19 (a few samples of this study predate the infection). Cell type and time point are not known. The chain carries TRBV7-9 and TRBJ2-1; D remains ambiguous. The CDR3 protein is CASSRKVGLRNEQFF. The DNA for the CDR3 is TGTGCCAGCAGCCGAAAGGTGGGCCTACGAAATGAGCAGTTCTTC. Together with reference TRBV7-9 and TRBJ2-1, the CDR3 gives the full variable domain: DTGVSQNPRHKITKRGQNVTFRCDPISEHNRLYWYRQTLGQGPEFLTYFQNEAQLEKSRLLSDRFSAERPKGSFSTLEIQRTEQGDSAMYLCASSRKVGLRNEQFFGPGTRLTVL.